This T cell receptor beta chain was found in a study of beta chain features in type 1 diabetes. This CDR3 is built from 16 residues. The germline CDR1 and CDR2 sequences are LNHNV and YYDKDF (reference sequence). V shed 0 bases and J 6 bases; nucleotides not matched to a gene: 10. Study-level findings and limits: There was a moderate but significant shortening of TCRB CDR3s in all four CD4+ subsets of Type 1 diabetes patients.

The sequenced template was cDNA made from the entire isolated RNA. This table comes from immunoSEQ multiplex PCR, and its TCRdb copy is limited to in-frame clones, with some not included. The sample consists of about 700,000 clones, roughly 13% of them appearing once. This clone occurred a few times. What it recognizes is unknown. The chain links TRBV15 to TRBJ1-2, with TRBD1 matching 7 bases. Sequencing input: naive CD4+ T cells from blood. The sequence derives from a man aged 18 to 29 with type 1 diabetes. CDR3 bases: TGTGCCACCAGCAGAGATAGGGCAGGGACAGCACATGGCTACACCTTC. It specifies CATSRDRAGTAHGYTF.